The sequence of this TCR beta chain was determined in a study of blood T cell repertoires in COVID-19 (dated by TCRdb to 2018 to 2021). A note on the overall study: Collaborator samples came from the United States, Italy and Spain and covered acute and convalescent phases of COVID-19. The material from the prospective study consisted of cDNA or gDNA derived from T cells, B-cell-depleted T cells, or PBMCs. Subjects who had been exposed to COVID-19, were actively infected with it, or had recovered from it provided the deeply sampled blood TCRbeta repertoires that made up the dataset. The repertoires were made available in a free public database intended to serve as a resource for research on the immune response to SARS-CoV-2. The samples were drawn from the first 160 participants of the ongoing ImmuneRACE study and from 950 to 1,500 subjects provided by 6 global collaborators. The sample metadata nearly always contained a de-identified subject ID, COVID-19 status, age in years and sex. Where available, HLA class I and class II types were obtained from metadata supplied by the sample provider rather than from assay-based typing.

Points the paper makes about the study in general: The quantity of clinical and demographic metadata differed by source and by participant and was supplied without curation.

The germline ends are 16 bases apart after V is trimmed by 3 bases and J by 7 bases. CDR1 SGHTA and CDR2 FQGNSA were looked up in the germline V gene. There are 15 amino acids in the CDR3, from cysteine to phenylalanine inclusive. The only DNA kept is the CDR3, 45 bases in frame from the first base. To note about this clone: Its specific antigen is unknown. There are no base qualities to consult, and no much larger clone falls within one base.

TCRbeta CDR3 regions were amplified from genomic DNA by means of the immunoSEQ Assay, a bias-controlled multiplex PCR. Under the source paper's analysis protocol: Within the assay, amplification of reference gene primers was used to estimate how many nucleated cells each sample contained. Sequence reads were collapsed and filtered to measure the absolute abundance of every unique TCRbeta CDR3 rearrangement. Productive Simpson clonality was computed per sample as the square root of Simpson's diversity index over productive rearrangements. TCRdb's version of the immuneACCESS table is confined to in-frame rearrangements and falls short of the full clone set. An unresolved V gene accounts for under half of the shortfall where checked; the remainder is of unknown origin. D and trimming were read from the DNA, whereas the V and J calls and clone size are those reported in that table. The sample records about 200,000 clones, roughly 85% of which are singletons. The ten largest account for about 2.4% of the sample.

In Seattle, one collaborating source enrolled patients while the infection was active and tracked those patients longitudinally over the course of disease. The collaborating institutions used their own protocols to collect whole blood in K2EDTA tubes. For TCRbeta analysis, collaborator samples were shipped as frozen whole blood, as isolated PBMCs, or as DNA extracted from either sample type. The clonotype comes from a woman between 70 and 85 years old with COVID-19, enrolled during active disease. This sequence uses TRBV7-2 and TRBJ2-1; the D gene cannot be named for sure. The sample comprised peripheral blood. For the CDR3, the sequence is CASSLRSHSLNEQFF. The DNA sequence reads TGTGCCAGCAGCTTGCGGTCCCATTCCCTTAATGAGCAGTTCTTC. Joined to the reference TRBV7-2 and TRBJ2-1 proteins, this CDR3 gives the full variable domain: GAGVSQSPSNKVTEKGKDVELRCDPISGHTALYWYRQSLGQGLEFLIYFQGNSAPDKSGLPSDRFSAERTGGSVSTLTIQRTQQEDSAVYLCASSLRSHSLNEQFFGPGTRLTVL.